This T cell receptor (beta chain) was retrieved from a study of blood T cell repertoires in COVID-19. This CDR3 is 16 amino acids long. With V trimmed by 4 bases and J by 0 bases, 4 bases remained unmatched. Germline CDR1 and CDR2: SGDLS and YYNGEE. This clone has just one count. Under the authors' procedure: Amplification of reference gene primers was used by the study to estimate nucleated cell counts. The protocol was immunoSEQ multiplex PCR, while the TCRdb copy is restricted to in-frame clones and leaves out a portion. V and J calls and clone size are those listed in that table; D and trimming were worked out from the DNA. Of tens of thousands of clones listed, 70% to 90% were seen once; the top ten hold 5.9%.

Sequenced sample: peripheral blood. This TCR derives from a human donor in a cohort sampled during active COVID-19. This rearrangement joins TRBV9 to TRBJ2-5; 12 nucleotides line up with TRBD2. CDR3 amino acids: CASSLRLAGDQETQYF. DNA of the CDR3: TGTGCCAGCAGCCTTCGACTAGCGGGAGACCAAGAGACCCAGTACTTC.